This record covers a single TCR beta chain. No antigen is known for it. Donors sampled were nominally healthy, though unrecorded immune exposures were likely. These data are taken from a study of cytomegalovirus exposure and HLA in healthy donors. Study conclusions and caveats: TCR beta sequences reportedly predicted the HLA-A and HLA-B alleles of most subjects accurately. Some highly shared sequence variants likely arose as a pipeline artifact. Many donors carried some public TCRs, although rarity characterized most TCR sequences.

The study ran its PCR with 60 Vbeta and 13 Jbeta primers. Profiling relied on immunoSEQ multiplex PCR, and the TCRdb table lists in-frame clones only, not all of them. The profile shows about 100,000 clones, 50% to 70% of them singletons. Germline CDR1 reads MNHNS; CDR2 reads SASEGT. V lost 4 bases, J lost 1 base, and 8 bases lay in between. The CDR3 totals 15 residues. This chain links TRBV6-1 with TRBJ2-6; TRBD1 might be the D (6 bases). The TCR was taken from a young man in good health and CMV-seropositive. The sample was PBMCs. The CDR3 DNA follows: TGTGCCAGCAGTGTTGGGACATCTGGGGCCAACGTCCTGACTTTC. This translates into CASSVGTSGANVLTF.